Following are 30 T cell receptor beta chains from one sample sequenced in a study of shared clonotypes between healthy human individuals. Sequencing used immunoSEQ multiplex PCR; TCRdb keeps in-frame clones, though not all of them. The table shows a few million clones, with approximately 90% occurring only once. Specimen: naive CD4+ T cells sorted from blood. The subset denotes: CD45RA+ positively selected. Receptor source: a young man in good health.

This chain links TRBV7-2 with TRBJ2-3; 9 nucleotides agree with TRBD1. The V and J ends lost 2 bases and 11 bases, in that order; junction bases with no gene match: 8. Germline CDR1 SGHTA, CDR2 FQGNSA. The CDR3 loop spans 14 amino acids. This chain's CDR3 is CASSLRRDREVQYF. CDR3 coding DNA: TGTGCCAGCAGCTTACGCCGGGACAGGGAGGTGCAGTATTTT.

This clone was observed once. The sample holds other DNA sequences that translate to the same CDR3. The chain carries TRBV6-5 and TRBJ2-1; TRBD2 aligns across 14 bases. This CDR3 region has 15 residues. After removal of 5 bases from V and 9 bases from J, the junction contained 6 bases not matched to a gene. CDR1 and CDR2 from the germline V gene are MNHEY and SVGAGI. The DNA for the CDR3 is TGTGCCAGCAGTCGAGGGACTAGCGGGAGTGGTGAGCAGTTCTTC. Its protein product is CASSRGTSGSGEQFF.

V gene TRBV30 combines with J gene TRBJ1-1; maybe TRBD1 (6 bases). Per germline, CDR1 GTSNPN and CDR2 SVGIG (reference sequence). V lost 2 bases and J 3 bases, leaving 10 bases between the germline ends. CDR3 length: 13 residues. The CDR3 region has the DNA TGTGCCTGGAGTAACAGGGAGGACACTGAAGCTTTCTTT. It is translated as CAWSNREDTEAFF.

The chain joins TRBV5-4 to TRBJ2-7, with 9 bases matching TRBD1. Trimming cost V 2 bases and J 4 bases; bases outside gene matches: 4. The CDR3 is 14 residues long. Germline assignment: CDR1 SGHNT and CDR2 YYREEE (reference sequence). CDR3 protein: CASSLTGGQYEQYF. CDR3 sequence (DNA): TGTGCCAGCAGCTTAACAGGGGGCCAATACGAGCAGTACTTC.

The J gene is TRBJ2-3, the V gene TRBV5-8, with D hard to call. The germline CDR1 and CDR2 sequences are SGHTS and YDEGEE. This CDR3 has 16 residues. The V and J ends lost 0 bases and 2 bases respectively, with 13 bases between them. CDR3 protein: CASSLVVSSFTDTQYF. The CDR3 DNA reads TGTGCCAGCAGCTTGGTTGTCTCCAGTTTCACAGATACGCAGTATTTT. Looking up the rest from reference TRBV5-8 and TRBJ2-3 gives the full variable domain: EAGVTQSPTHLIKTRGQQATLRCSPISGHTSVYWYQQALGLGLQFLLWYDEGEERNRGNFPPRFSGRQFPNYSSELNVNALELEDSALYLCASSLVVSSFTDTQYFGPGTRLTVL.

A single count supports this clone. The chain couples TRBV12-1 to TRBJ2-5. TRBV12-1 is assigned pseudogene status. The CDR3 sequence is 11 residues long. The chain's CDR3 is CASTSKETQYF. CDR3 bases: TGTGCCAGCACCTCAAAAGAGACCCAGTACTTC.

The chain couples TRBV6-5 to TRBJ1-1; TRBD1 might be the D (5 bases). Per the germline V gene, CDR1 is MNHEY and CDR2 is SVGAGI. V was cut by 4 bases and J by 1 base, with 10 bases left in between. The CDR3 spans 14 residues. DNA of the CDR3: TGTGCCAGCAGTTCCAAGGGGCGGAACACTGAAGCTTTCTTT. It translates to CASSSKGRNTEAFF.

The chain is built from TRBV5-6 and TRBJ2-1; possible D gene TRBD2, 5 bases. Per the germline V gene, CDR1 is SGHDT and CDR2 is YYEEEE. CDR3 size: 14 residues. Trimming removed 2 bases from V and 4 bases from J, with 10 bases in between. CDR3 nucleotides: TGTGCCAGCAGCTTCCGCGGGCTTTACAATGAGCAGTTCTTC. The encoded protein is CASSFRGLYNEQFF. The full variable domain, with the rest looked up from reference TRBV5-6 and TRBJ2-1, is DAGVTQSPTHLIKTRGQQVTLRCSPKSGHDTVSWYQQALGQGPQFIFQYYEEEERQRGNFPDRFSGHQFPNYSSELNVNALLLGDSALYLCASSFRGLYNEQFFGPGTRLTVL.

In its sample, this clone was seen a few times. The V and J genes are TRBV18 and TRBJ1-6; D remains unclear. V dropped 3 bases and J dropped 7 bases, with 19 bases sitting between them. This CDR3 region has 17 residues. Germline CDR1 reads KGHSH; CDR2 reads LQKENI. The CDR3 region is CASSPDATGSGNSPLHF. CDR3 sequence (DNA): TGTGCCAGCTCACCCGACGCGACCGGCTCGGGCAATTCACCCCTCCACTTT. The whole variable domain, remainder taken from reference TRBV18 and TRBJ1-6, is NAGVMQNPRHLVRRRGQEARLRCSPMKGHSHVYWYRQLPEEGLKFMVYLQKENIIDESGMPKERFSAEFPKEGPSILRIQQVVRGDSAAYFCASSPDATGSGNSPLHFGNGTRLTVT.

The V call is TRBV30, the J call TRBJ2-1, with 9 bases identical to TRBD1. The CDR3 runs 13 residues. V gave up 8 bases and J gave up 6 bases; unmatched junction bases: 8. The germline gives CDR1 GTSNPN, CDR2 SVGIG (reference sequence). Written as DNA, the CDR3 is TGTGCCCGTACCGGGACAGGGTCCAATGAGCAGTTCTTC. It specifies CARTGTGSNEQFF.

Only one count was recorded for this clone. The chain couples TRBV19 to TRBJ1-3, with 7 bases fitting TRBD1. The CDR3 has 16 residues. After removal of 5 bases from V and 0 bases from J, the junction contained 7 bases not matched to a gene. Germline CDR1 and CDR2: LNHDA and SQIVND (reference sequence). The CDR3 nucleotides are TGTGCCAGTAGTCCTCCGGGACAGCACTCTGGAAACACCATATATTTT. It encodes CASSPPGQHSGNTIYF.

J is TRBJ1-5 and V is TRBV11-2; 9 nucleotides line up with TRBD1. Germline CDR1 reads SGHAT; CDR2 reads FQNNGV. The V gene end was trimmed by 0 bases and the J gene end by 5 bases; junction bases not matched to a gene: 14. The CDR3 spans 19 residues. CDR3 DNA: TGTGCCAGCAGCTTAGAGGCAAGACAGGGGGAAGGGGCTCATCAGCCCCAGCATTTT. It encodes CASSLEARQGEGAHQPQHF.

V gene TRBV7-2 combines with J gene TRBJ1-2, with 9 nucleotides matching TRBD1. J gave up 7 bases and V 5 bases, and 8 bases lay outside the gene matches. CDR1 is SGHTA, CDR2 FQGNSA, per germline. This CDR3 has 14 amino acids. For the CDR3, the DNA is TGTGCCAGCAGCCCCACCGGGACAGGGTTTGGCTACACCTTC. Translated, it gives CASSPTGTGFGYTF.

CDR3 loop: CASSLAGTQNYEQYF. The DNA for the CDR3 is TGTGCCAGCAGCTTAGCCGGGACCCAAAACTACGAGCAGTACTTC. The chain combines TRBV7-2 with TRBJ2-7, with D perhaps assigned TRBD1 or TRBD2 (5 bases each). The CDR3 is 15 residues long. Trimming shortened V by 0 bases and J by 3 bases, and 12 bases separated the two germline ends. Looked up from germline, CDR1 is SGHTA and CDR2 is FQGNSA.

As concerns this clone: The junction differs from germline at one of its ends, possibly a read error. The genes are TRBV6-1 and TRBJ2-1; TRBD2 matches at 13 bases. This CDR3 is built from 15 residues. Looked up from germline, CDR1 is MNHNS and CDR2 is SASEGT. The CDR3 is CASTELAGGFDEQFF. The DNA of the CDR3 is TGTGCCAGCACTGAACTAGCGGGAGGGTTCGATGAGCAGTTCTTC.

The chain uses TRBV27 and TRBJ1-2, with a weak D call TRBD1 (5 bases). Trimming left V 5 bases short and J 3 bases short, with 16 bases between. CDR1 and CDR2 (germline): MNHEY, SMNVEV (reference sequence). The CDR3 is made up of 15 amino acids. CDR3 in DNA: TGTGCCAGCAGTGACCAGGGCCCCCTAGACTATGGCTACACCTTC. Translating it yields CASSDQGPLDYGYTF.

Turning to this clone: The identical CDR3 is also encoded by other nucleotide sequences in the sample. The V and J genes are TRBV30 and TRBJ2-2; D possibly corresponds to TRBD2 (5 bases). The CDR3 runs 12 residues. Trimming left V 0 bases short and J 8 bases short, with 7 bases between. CDR1 and CDR2 from the germline V gene are GTSNPN and SVGIG (reference sequence). CDR3 protein: CAWSVRGGELFF. CDR3 sequence (DNA): TGTGCCTGGAGTGTACGAGGGGGGGAGCTGTTTTTT.

This chain joins TRBV27 and TRBJ1-1; 10 nucleotides agree with TRBD1. From germline, CDR1 is MNHEY and CDR2 SMNVEV (reference sequence). V was pared by 3 bases and J by 4 bases, with 8 bases of the junction left unmatched. The CDR3 contains 16 residues. The CDR3 sequence is CASSFMGQGFGTEAFF. CDR3 nucleotides: TGTGCCAGCAGTTTTATGGGACAGGGGTTCGGCACTGAAGCTTTCTTT.

The gene calls are TRBV6-1 and TRBJ2-1, with 8 nucleotides matching TRBD1. The CDR3 loop spans 15 amino acids. Per germline, CDR1 MNHNS and CDR2 SASEGT. V shed 7 bases, J shed 6 bases, and the junction held 11 bases outside the gene matches. In DNA form, the CDR3 reads TGTGCCAGCATTATGGGACAGGTGGGGTCCAATGAGCAGTTCTTC. It specifies CASIMGQVGSNEQFF.

The chain uses TRBV28 and TRBJ2-3, with a possible D match to TRBD2 (7 bases). Germline CDR1 is MDHEN and CDR2 is SYDVKM. The CDR3 length is 16 residues. Trimming pared 0 bases from V and 2 bases from J, leaving 12 bases between. CDR3 sequence: CASSLWEGGPTDTQYF. The CDR3 DNA is TGTGCCAGCAGTTTATGGGAGGGGGGGCCCACAGATACGCAGTATTTT.

The chain has TRBV12-5 and TRBJ2-5; D is undetermined. Germline CDR1 reads LGHNT; CDR2 reads FRNRAP. The length of the CDR3 is 13 residues. Trimming cost V 6 bases and J 8 bases, with 16 bases left between them. The CDR3, as DNA: TGTGCTAGTGGCCCCCCCGACCGAGGAACCCAGTACTTC. This gives the protein CASGPPDRGTQYF.

The CDR3 region is CASSLDSGGLYEQYF. The CDR3 nucleotides are TGTGCCAGCAGCTTGGACTCGGGAGGCCTCTACGAGCAGTACTTC. The rearrangement links TRBV5-5 to TRBJ2-7; 7 nucleotides line up with TRBD2. CDR3 size: 15 residues. The ends lost 0 bases at V and 3 bases at J; junction bases unmatched: 6. CDR1 SGHKS and CDR2 YYEKEE come from the germline V gene (reference sequence).

The V call is TRBV7-2, the J call TRBJ2-1; D remains unclear. The ends were cut back, 0 bases at V and 3 bases at J, with 9 bases in the middle. This CDR3 has 15 residues. Germline V gives CDR1 SGHTA, CDR2 FQGNSA. CDR3 sequence: CASSLAHDGYNEQFF. The CDR3 region has the DNA TGTGCCAGCAGCTTAGCCCACGACGGCTACAATGAGCAGTTCTTC.

V gene TRBV6-6 combines with J gene TRBJ2-2, with TRBD2 as a possible D gene (7 bases). V shed 2 bases and J shed 7 bases, with 14 bases lying between them. CDR3 size: 15 residues. Germline V gene data show CDR1 as MNHNY and CDR2 as SVGAGI (reference sequence). The DNA of the CDR3 is TGTGCCAGCAGTTACCGGCAGGGAGGGGGCGGGGAGCTGTTTTTT. It codes for CASSYRQGGGGELFF.

The J gene is TRBJ1-1, the V gene TRBV7-9, with D uncertain. The V gene lost 1 base and the J gene lost 4 bases, with 10 bases spanning the gap. The CDR3 contains 14 residues. Germline CDR1 is SEHNR and CDR2 is FQNEAQ (reference sequence). This CDR3 is CASSLVGPSTEAFF. The DNA of the CDR3 is TGTGCCAGCAGCTTAGTAGGGCCTTCCACTGAAGCTTTCTTT.

V gene TRBV7-9 combines with J gene TRBJ1-2; D perhaps matches TRBD1 (5 bases). This CDR3 comprises 13 residues. V was cut by 0 bases and J by 7 bases, with 9 bases left in between. Germline V gene sequence: CDR1 SEHNR, CDR2 FQNEAQ (reference sequence). The CDR3 loop is CASSLAQGFGYTF. The CDR3 coding sequence is TGTGCCAGCAGCTTAGCCCAGGGCTTTGGCTACACCTTC.

This clone appeared a single time. The chain employs TRBV5-1 and TRBJ2-5; perhaps TRBD2 as D (6 bases). The CDR3 totals 14 residues. Germline loops: CDR1 SGHRS, CDR2 YFSETQ. The ends were cut back, 3 bases at V and 2 bases at J, with 11 bases in the middle. The CDR3 is CASSSGLPQETQYF. The CDR3 DNA sequence: TGCGCCAGCAGCTCAGGACTACCTCAAGAGACCCAGTACTTC.

The chain uses TRBV28 and TRBJ1-4, with D uncertain. Trimming removed 4 bases at V and 4 bases at J, with 16 bases between. The germline gives CDR1 MDHEN, CDR2 SYDVKM. There are 16 residues in the CDR3. The CDR3 protein is CASSSTWTGSNEKLFF. CDR3 sequence (DNA): TGTGCCAGCAGTTCAACCTGGACGGGTAGTAATGAAAAACTGTTTTTT.

The V gene is TRBV5-1, the J gene TRBJ1-1, with D possibly matching TRBD1 (5 bases). This CDR3 region has 13 residues. Germline loops: CDR1 SGHRS, CDR2 YFSETQ. V was clipped by 6 bases and J by 0 bases, with 9 bases between them. The CDR3 nucleotides read TGCGCCAGCATGGGAGGGGTGAACACTGAAGCTTTCTTT. It encodes CASMGGVNTEAFF.

The genes are TRBV19 and TRBJ2-7, with 7 bases fitting TRBD2. CDR3 length: 12 residues. With V trimmed by 9 bases and J by 3 bases, 5 bases remained unmatched. Germline-derived CDR1 and CDR2 are LNHDA and SQIVND (reference sequence). CDR3 sequence reads: CASRGGIYEQYF. The CDR3 DNA follows: TGTGCCAGCCGCGGGGGAATCTACGAGCAGTACTTC.